Below are 30 T cell receptor beta chains sequenced from a single sample in a study of blood T cell repertoires in COVID-19 (dated by TCRdb to 2019 to 2021). Library generation was performed with the immunoSEQ multiplex PCR assay. TCRdb provides this immuneACCESS table in a form limited to in-frame rearrangements. Some clones are lacking; in checked studies, under half of them reflect an unresolved V gene, and why the rest are absent is not known. Recorded for this sample are approximately 120,000 clones; around 85% of them occurred a single time. Clones ranked in the top ten supply around 18% of the sample. Sequencing was carried out using peripheral blood. The receptors here all came from a woman between 50 and 59 years old who had recovered from COVID-19.

This clone was picked up one time. The chain links TRBV5-1 to TRBJ1-6; unclear D gene. V gave up 2 bases and J gave up 8 bases, with 8 bases separating them. The CDR3 has 13 residues. Germline CDR1 is SGHRS and CDR2 is YFSETQ. DNA of the CDR3: TGCGCCAGCAGCTTAACCAGTTATTCACCCCTCCACTTT. Residues: CASSLTSYSPLHF.

This clone was counted a few times. The chain joins TRBV5-1 to TRBJ1-1; no clear D. Trimming took off 2 bases at V and 11 bases at J, with 13 bases between the two ends. The CDR3 runs 12 residues. The germline V gene encodes CDR1 SGHRS and CDR2 YFSETQ. The DNA of the CDR3 is TGCGCCAGCAGCTTAAGTGGGAGTGGGGCTTTCTTT. Translation gives CASSLSGSGAFF.

This clone was observed a single time. The chain combines TRBV5-6 with TRBJ2-7; 9 bases line up with TRBD1. The CDR3 is 14 residues long. V lost 3 bases, J lost 5 bases, and 6 bases stayed unmatched. Germline CDR1 SGHDT, CDR2 YYEEEE. The CDR3 here is CASSSPGQGDEQYF. The CDR3 DNA reads TGTGCCAGCAGCTCGCCGGGACAGGGCGACGAGCAGTACTTC.

A few counts support this clone. The chain is built from TRBV4-2 and TRBJ1-2; D remains unclear. Germline assignment: CDR1 LGHNA and CDR2 YNFKEQ. Trimming shortened V by 0 bases and J by 2 bases, and 10 bases separated the two germline ends. This CDR3 has 15 residues. The CDR3 DNA follows: TGTGCCAGCAGCCAAGATAGCGGGGAGAACTATGGCTACACCTTC. It specifies CASSQDSGENYGYTF.

The genes are TRBV9 and TRBJ2-1; 10 nucleotides align to TRBD2. This CDR3 spans 16 amino acids. The V and J ends lost 0 bases and 4 bases, in that order; junction bases with no gene match: 4. The germline V gene encodes CDR1 SGDLS and CDR2 YYNGEE. The CDR3 loop reads CASSVERAGGYNEQFF. DNA for the CDR3: TGTGCCAGCAGCGTAGAGCGAGCGGGAGGGTACAATGAGCAGTTCTTC.

The V and J genes are TRBV6-1 and TRBJ1-5; tentatively, D is TRBD1 (5 bases). The CDR3 runs 13 residues. The V and J ends lost 3 bases and 6 bases respectively, with 9 bases between them. Germline loops: CDR1 MNHNS, CDR2 SASEGT. CDR3 region: CASSEQGGQPQHF. CDR3 nucleotides: TGTGCCAGCAGTGAGCAGGGAGGTCAGCCCCAGCATTTT.

This clone was picked up a small number of times. This chain links TRBV7-9 with TRBJ1-6, with 11 bases identical to TRBD1. Germline CDR1 and CDR2: SEHNR and FQNEAQ (reference sequence). The CDR3 is 17 amino acids. The V segment lost 5 bases and the J segment 6 bases; nucleotides outside the gene matches: 9. CDR3 loop: CASSDSRTGGFNSPLHF. In DNA, the CDR3 is TGTGCCAGCAGCGATTCAAGGACAGGGGGCTTTAATTCACCCCTCCACTTT. The whole variable domain, remainder taken from reference TRBV7-9 and TRBJ1-6, is DTGVSQNPRHKITKRGQNVTFRCDPISEHNRLYWYRQTLGQGPEFLTYFQNEAQLEKSRLLSDRFSAERPKGSFSTLEIQRTEQGDSAMYLCASSDSRTGGFNSPLHFGNGTRLTVT.

The V call is TRBV19, the J call TRBJ1-5; 7 bases agree with TRBD1. The ends lost 3 bases at V and 5 bases at J; junction bases unmatched: 13. The CDR3 is 17 residues long. Germline V lookup: CDR1 LNHDA, CDR2 SQIVND (reference sequence). CDR3 protein: CASSIPSHRGADQPQHF. DNA for the CDR3: TGTGCCAGTAGTATCCCCAGTCACAGGGGAGCAGATCAGCCCCAGCATTTT.

A single count supports this clone. The chain combines TRBV24-1 with TRBJ2-1; 7 nucleotides align to TRBD1. Unmatched junction bases numbered 14, after V lost 3 bases and J lost 7 bases. CDR3 length equals 17 residues. Germline CDR1 KGHDR, CDR2 SFDVKD. CDR3 bases: TGTGCCACCAGTGATCCTCGACAGGGAAGTTACTTTAATGAGCAGTTCTTC. Translated: CATSDPRQGSYFNEQFF.

V and J are TRBV5-4 and TRBJ1-2; tentatively, D is TRBD1 (6 bases). Germline loops: CDR1 SGHNT, CDR2 YYREEE (reference sequence). There are 14 residues in the CDR3. V was shortened by 4 bases and J by 4 bases, with 14 bases between the two germline ends. DNA for the CDR3: TGTGCCAGCAGCCACAGGACAGCCTTCTATGGCTACACCTTC. Encoded protein: CASSHRTAFYGYTF.

V and J are TRBV5-1 and TRBJ2-5; 8 nucleotides align to TRBD2. Trimming removed 4 bases from V and 5 bases from J; junction bases left unmatched: 4. Per germline, CDR1 SGHRS and CDR2 YFSETQ. The CDR3 has 13 residues. CDR3 protein: CASSISGDETQYF. In DNA, the CDR3 is TGCGCCAGCAGCATTAGCGGGGATGAGACCCAGTACTTC.

V is TRBV15 and J is TRBJ2-2, with TRBD1 matching over 9 bases. Unmatched junction bases numbered 10, after V lost 1 base and J lost 4 bases. CDR3 length: 18 residues. Germline V gives CDR1 LNHNV, CDR2 YYDKDF (reference sequence). The CDR3 DNA is TGTGCCACCAGCAGAGGATGGATGGGACAGGGAAGCACCGGGGAGCTGTTTTTT. Its protein is CATSRGWMGQGSTGELFF.

The rearrangement uses TRBV30 and TRBJ1-1, with D perhaps TRBD1 (5 bases). Trimming removed 3 bases at V and 0 bases at J, with 11 bases between. The germline V gene has CDR1 GTSNPN and CDR2 SVGIG (reference sequence). The length of the CDR3 is 14 residues. Here the CDR3 DNA reads TGTGCCTGGAGCCGGGGGATAATGAACACTGAAGCTTTCTTT. This gives the protein CAWSRGIMNTEAFF. The full variable domain, its missing parts supplied by reference TRBV30 and TRBJ1-1, is SQTIHQWPATLVQPVGSPLSLECTVEGTSNPNLYWYRQAAGRGLQLLFYSVGIGQISSEVPQNLSASRPQDRQFILSSKKLLLSDSGFYLCAWSRGIMNTEAFFGQGTRLTVV.

The V call is TRBV7-3, the J call TRBJ2-3; TRBD2 agrees at 8 bases. Trimming cost V 3 bases and J 0 bases; bases outside gene matches: 2. Germline CDR1 SGHTA, CDR2 FQGTGA. The CDR3 has 15 amino acids. CDR3 bases: TGTGCCAGCAGCTTCGGGACTAGGAGCACAGATACGCAGTATTTT. This sequence encodes CASSFGTRSTDTQYF.

V usage is TRBV4-2 and J usage is TRBJ2-3, with 10 bases aligning to TRBD2. V shed 2 bases, J shed 3 bases, and the junction held 2 bases outside the gene matches. From germline, CDR1 is LGHNA and CDR2 YNFKEQ. CDR3 length equals 15 residues. The CDR3 spells CASSQRTSGTDTQYF. The CDR3 nucleotides read TGTGCCAGCAGCCAAAGGACTAGCGGTACAGATACGCAGTATTTT.

This clone showed up just once. The chain employs TRBV5-1 and TRBJ2-5; D might be TRBD2 (6 bases). This CDR3 is 14 amino acids long. The V end lost 4 bases, the J end lost 5 bases, and 15 bases lay between the germline ends. The germline CDR1 and CDR2 sequences are SGHRS and YFSETQ. This CDR3 is CASSGGTGGETQYF. As DNA, the CDR3 is TGCGCCAGCAGCGGGGGGACCGGTGGGGAGACCCAGTACTTC.

The gene calls are TRBV10-3 and TRBJ1-2, with 12 bases matching TRBD1. The CDR3 contains 13 residues. Germline V gene lookup returns CDR1 ENHRY and CDR2 SYGVKD. The V segment lost 6 bases and the J segment 7 bases; nucleotides outside the gene matches: 3. The CDR3 sequence is CAISRDRGLGYTF. The CDR3 region has the DNA TGTGCCATCAGCCGGGACAGGGGGCTTGGCTACACCTTC.

The chain has TRBV27 and TRBJ2-7; D possibly corresponds to TRBD1 (5 bases). CDR1 and CDR2 (germline): MNHEY, SMNVEV (reference sequence). The V gene lost 5 bases and the J gene lost 3 bases, with 14 bases spanning the gap. The CDR3 sequence is 14 residues long. This CDR3 reads CASSRWIQGYEQYF. The CDR3 nucleotides are TGTGCCAGCAGTCGGTGGATCCAGGGCTACGAGCAGTACTTC.

The chain uses TRBV7-9 and TRBJ2-1; D unresolved. The V end was cut by 6 bases, the J end by 12 bases, with 12 bases between. Germline V lookup: CDR1 SEHNR, CDR2 FQNEAQ (reference sequence). The CDR3 has 11 amino acids. The CDR3 bases are TGTGCCAGCAGTAAGGCTTGGGCGCAGTTCTTC. The encoded protein is CASSKAWAQFF.

The rearrangement joins TRBV5-1 to TRBJ2-1, with D possibly matching TRBD2 (6 bases). The length of the CDR3 is 15 residues. CDR1 and CDR2 from the germline V gene are SGHRS and YFSETQ. Trimming took 0 bases from V and 3 from J, leaving 10 bases between them. The CDR3 reads CASSLAAGIYNEQFF. In DNA form, the CDR3 reads TGCGCCAGCAGCTTGGCTGCGGGGATCTACAATGAGCAGTTCTTC.

The V call is TRBV6-5, the J call TRBJ1-2; a weak D match, TRBD1 (6 bases). Germline assignment: CDR1 MNHEY and CDR2 SVGAGI. The germline V and J ends were trimmed by 5 bases and 4 bases, with 17 bases remaining between them. The CDR3 runs to 15 residues. The DNA for the CDR3 is TGTGCCAGCAGTAGACAGGTCGGGCAGATCTATGGCTACACCTTC. Encoded protein: CASSRQVGQIYGYTF.

The chain carries TRBV30 and TRBJ2-7; 7 nucleotides match TRBD2. The CDR3 length is 16 residues. V lost 4 bases to trimming and J lost 2 bases; unmatched junction nucleotides: 14. Looked up from germline, CDR1 is GTSNPN and CDR2 is SVGIG (reference sequence). The CDR3 DNA is TGTGCCTGGATCCACGTGGGGGGGAGACTAACCTACGAGCAGTACTTC. Its translation: CAWIHVGGRLTYEQYF.

The chain joins TRBV15 to TRBJ2-6; a weak D match, TRBD2 (6 bases). This CDR3 has 16 residues. Per germline, CDR1 LNHNV and CDR2 YYDKDF (reference sequence). V gave up 0 bases and J gave up 1 base, with 7 bases separating them. CDR3 residues: CATSRDAGSGANVLTF. The CDR3 DNA is TGTGCCACCAGCAGAGATGCGGGATCTGGGGCCAACGTCCTGACTTTC.

This clone was counted only a few times. V is TRBV5-1 and J is TRBJ1-2; TRBD1 is a possible D gene (6 bases). This CDR3 spans 16 amino acids. The germline V and J ends were trimmed by 0 bases and 2 bases, with 14 bases remaining between them. The germline V gene encodes CDR1 SGHRS and CDR2 YFSETQ. In DNA form, the CDR3 reads TGCGCCAGCAGCTTGGATACAGGGTATCTCAACTATGGCTACACCTTC. It encodes CASSLDTGYLNYGYTF. The whole variable domain, remainder taken from reference TRBV5-1 and TRBJ1-2, is KAGVTQTPRYLIKTRGQQVTLSCSPISGHRSVSWYQQTPGQGLQFLFEYFSETQRNKGNFPGRFSGRQFSNSRSEMNVSTLELGDSALYLCASSLDTGYLNYGYTFGSGTRLTVV.

The V call is TRBV19, the J call TRBJ2-1; a weak D match, TRBD2 (6 bases). Trimming stripped 8 bases from V and 2 bases from J, with 10 bases between. The CDR3 length is 13 residues. Germline V CDR1 and CDR2: LNHDA, SQIVND (reference sequence). The CDR3 sequence is CASRDFAYNEQFF. In DNA form, the CDR3 reads TGTGCCAGTCGGGACTTCGCCTACAATGAGCAGTTCTTC.

This chain connects TRBV4-1 to TRBJ2-3, with D perhaps TRBD2 (7 bases). The germline V gene encodes CDR1 MGHRA and CDR2 YSYEKL. This CDR3 region has 17 residues. V lost 3 bases and J 5 bases, leaving 21 bases between the germline ends. DNA for the CDR3: TGCGCCAGCAGCCACTCCCGCGAGGGGGGGGCGGAAGATACGCAGTATTTT. As protein: CASSHSREGGAEDTQYF.

The genes are TRBV5-5 and TRBJ1-1, with D hard to call. CDR3 size: 15 residues. V lost 0 bases and J lost 1, with 10 bases in between. Germline lookup yields CDR1 SGHKS and CDR2 YYEKEE (reference sequence). CDR3 in amino acids: CASSLGPGRNTEAFF. CDR3 nucleotides: TGTGCCAGCAGCTTGGGGCCGGGAAGGAACACTGAAGCTTTCTTT.

This clone occurred a few times. This chain links TRBV7-9 with TRBJ2-7; D remains ambiguous. Trimming left V 5 bases short and J 6 bases short, with 11 bases between. This CDR3 region has 12 residues. CDR1 and CDR2 (germline): SEHNR, FQNEAQ (reference sequence). CDR3 region: CASSLGLFEQYF. CDR3 DNA sequence: TGTGCCAGCAGCCTAGGGCTCTTCGAGCAGTACTTC. Using reference TRBV7-9 and TRBJ2-7 for the parts outside the CDR3, the full variable domain is DTGVSQNPRHKITKRGQNVTFRCDPISEHNRLYWYRQTLGQGPEFLTYFQNEAQLEKSRLLSDRFSAERPKGSFSTLEIQRTEQGDSAMYLCASSLGLFEQYFGPGTRLTVT.

The CDR3 protein is CASRCGQGLGGANVLTF. The CDR3 bases are TGTGCAAGTCGCTGCGGACAGGGTTTAGGTGGGGCCAACGTCCTGACTTTC. This chain links TRBV12-2 with TRBJ2-6; TRBD1, the table's D call, was not compared with the DNA. TRBV12-2 is annotated as a pseudogene. The CDR3 has 17 residues.

V gene TRBV5-4 combines with J gene TRBJ2-3; tentatively, D is TRBD2 (5 bases). The germline gives CDR1 SGHNT, CDR2 YYREEE (reference sequence). The germline V and J ends were trimmed by 4 bases and 4 bases, with 19 bases remaining between them. This CDR3 is 16 amino acids long. The CDR3 nucleotides read TGTGCCAGCAGCGCGGGTGTTTTCCCGAGGGCAGATACGCAGTATTTT. It yields the protein CASSAGVFPRADTQYF.